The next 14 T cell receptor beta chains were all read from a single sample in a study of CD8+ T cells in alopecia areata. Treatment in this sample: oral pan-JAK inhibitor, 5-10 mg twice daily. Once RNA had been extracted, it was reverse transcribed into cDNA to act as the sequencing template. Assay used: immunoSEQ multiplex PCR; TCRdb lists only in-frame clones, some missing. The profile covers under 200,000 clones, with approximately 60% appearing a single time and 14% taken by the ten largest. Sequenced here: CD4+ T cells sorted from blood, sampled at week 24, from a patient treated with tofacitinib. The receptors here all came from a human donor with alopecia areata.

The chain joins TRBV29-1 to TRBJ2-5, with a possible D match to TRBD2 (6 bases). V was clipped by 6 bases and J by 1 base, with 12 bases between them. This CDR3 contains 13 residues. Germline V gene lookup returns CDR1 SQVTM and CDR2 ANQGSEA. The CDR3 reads CSVGAGLQETQYF. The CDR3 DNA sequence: TGCAGCGTGGGCGCGGGGCTCCAAGAGACCCAGTACTTC.

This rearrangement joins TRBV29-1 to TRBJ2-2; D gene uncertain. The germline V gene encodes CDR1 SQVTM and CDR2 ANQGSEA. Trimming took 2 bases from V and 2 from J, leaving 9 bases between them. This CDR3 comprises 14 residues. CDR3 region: CSVERQSNTGELFF. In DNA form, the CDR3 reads TGCAGCGTTGAACGGCAGAGCAACACCGGGGAGCTGTTTTTT.

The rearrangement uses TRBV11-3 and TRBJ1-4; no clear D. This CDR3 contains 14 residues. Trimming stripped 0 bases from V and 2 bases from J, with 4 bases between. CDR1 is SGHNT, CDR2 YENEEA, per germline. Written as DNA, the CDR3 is TGTGCCAGCAGCTTAGAGGGCACTAATGAAAAACTGTTTTTT. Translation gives CASSLEGTNEKLFF. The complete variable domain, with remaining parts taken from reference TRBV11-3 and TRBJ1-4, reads EAGVVQSPRYKIIEKKQPVAFWCNPISGHNTLYWYLQNLGQGPELLIRYENEEAVDDSQLPKDRFSAERLKGVDSTLKIQPAELGDSAVYLCASSLEGTNEKLFFGSGTQLSVL.

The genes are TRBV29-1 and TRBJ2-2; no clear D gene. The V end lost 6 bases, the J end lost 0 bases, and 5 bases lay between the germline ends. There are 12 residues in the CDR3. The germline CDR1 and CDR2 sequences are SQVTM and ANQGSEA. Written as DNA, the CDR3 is TGCAGCGTCACAACGAACACCGGGGAGCTGTTTTTT. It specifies CSVTTNTGELFF.

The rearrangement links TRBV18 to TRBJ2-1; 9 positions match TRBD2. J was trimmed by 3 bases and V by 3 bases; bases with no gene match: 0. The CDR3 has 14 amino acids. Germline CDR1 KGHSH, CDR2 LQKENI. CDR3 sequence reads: CASSPSGGYNEQFF. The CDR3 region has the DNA TGTGCCAGCTCACCTAGCGGGGGCTACAATGAGCAGTTCTTC. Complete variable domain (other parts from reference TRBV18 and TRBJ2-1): NAGVMQNPRHLVRRRGQEARLRCSPMKGHSHVYWYRQLPEEGLKFMVYLQKENIIDESGMPKERFSAEFPKEGPSILRIQQVVRGDSAAYFCASSPSGGYNEQFFGPGTRLTVL.

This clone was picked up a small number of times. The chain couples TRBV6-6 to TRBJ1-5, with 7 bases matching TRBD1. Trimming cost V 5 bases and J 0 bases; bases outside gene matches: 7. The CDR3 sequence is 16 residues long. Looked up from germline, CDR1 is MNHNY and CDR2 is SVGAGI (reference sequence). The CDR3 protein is CASSTGQDLSNQPQHF. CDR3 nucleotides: TGTGCCAGCAGTACCGGACAGGACCTTAGCAATCAGCCCCAGCATTTT.

The CDR3 bases are TGCGCCAGCAGCTATAGCGGCAGCTCCTACAATGAGCAGTTCTTC. Its protein product is CASSYSGSSYNEQFF. The chain is built from TRBV5-1 and TRBJ2-1, with D possibly matching TRBD2 (6 bases). The length of the CDR3 is 15 residues. V dropped 3 bases and J dropped 0 bases, with 10 bases sitting between them. From germline, CDR1 is SGHRS and CDR2 YFSETQ.

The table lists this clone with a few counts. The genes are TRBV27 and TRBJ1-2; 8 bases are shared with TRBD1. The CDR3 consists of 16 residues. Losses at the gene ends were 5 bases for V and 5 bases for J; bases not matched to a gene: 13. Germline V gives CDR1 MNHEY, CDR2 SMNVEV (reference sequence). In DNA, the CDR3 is TGTGCCAGCAGTCCCCTACAGACAGGGGTGCGGTATGGCTACACCTTC. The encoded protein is CASSPLQTGVRYGYTF.

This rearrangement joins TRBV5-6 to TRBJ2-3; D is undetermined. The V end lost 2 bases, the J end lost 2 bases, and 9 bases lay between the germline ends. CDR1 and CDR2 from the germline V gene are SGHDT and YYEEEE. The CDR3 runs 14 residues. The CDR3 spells CASSLQRYTDTQYF. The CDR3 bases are TGTGCCAGCAGCTTACAGAGATACACAGATACGCAGTATTTT.

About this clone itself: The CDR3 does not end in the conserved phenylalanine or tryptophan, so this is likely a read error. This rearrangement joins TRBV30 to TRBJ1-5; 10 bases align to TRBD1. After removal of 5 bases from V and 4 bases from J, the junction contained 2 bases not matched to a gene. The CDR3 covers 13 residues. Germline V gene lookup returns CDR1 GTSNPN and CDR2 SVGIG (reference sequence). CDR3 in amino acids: CAWGTGVNQPQHL. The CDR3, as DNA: TGTGCCTGGGGGACAGGGGTAAATCAGCCCCAGCATTTA.

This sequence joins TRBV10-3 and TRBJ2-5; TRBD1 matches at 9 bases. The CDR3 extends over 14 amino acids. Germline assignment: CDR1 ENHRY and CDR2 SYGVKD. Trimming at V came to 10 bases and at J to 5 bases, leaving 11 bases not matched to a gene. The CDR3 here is CATDRDRDGETQYF. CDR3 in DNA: TGTGCCACTGACCGGGACAGGGATGGGGAGACCCAGTACTTC.

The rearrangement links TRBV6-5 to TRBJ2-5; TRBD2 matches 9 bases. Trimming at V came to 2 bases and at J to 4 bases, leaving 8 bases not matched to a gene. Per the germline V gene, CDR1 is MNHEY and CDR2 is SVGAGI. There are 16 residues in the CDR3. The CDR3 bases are TGTGCCAGCAGTTACAGCGCTAGCGGGGTTTCAGAGACCCAGTACTTC. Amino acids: CASSYSASGVSETQYF.

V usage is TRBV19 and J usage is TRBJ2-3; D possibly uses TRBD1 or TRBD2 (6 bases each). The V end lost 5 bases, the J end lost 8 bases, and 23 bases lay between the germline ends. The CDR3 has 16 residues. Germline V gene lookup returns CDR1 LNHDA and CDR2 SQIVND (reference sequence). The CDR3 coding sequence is TGTGCCAGTAGTTTTCCAGGGACGGGGGCAGAGGGTACGCAGTATTTT. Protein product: CASSFPGTGAEGTQYF.

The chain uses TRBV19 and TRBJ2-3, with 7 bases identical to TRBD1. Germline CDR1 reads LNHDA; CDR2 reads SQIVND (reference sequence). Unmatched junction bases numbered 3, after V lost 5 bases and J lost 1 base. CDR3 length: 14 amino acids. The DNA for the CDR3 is TGTGCCAGTAGTGACAGGGCGGGCACAGATACGCAGTATTTT. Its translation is CASSDRAGTDTQYF. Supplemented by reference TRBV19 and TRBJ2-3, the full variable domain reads DGGITQSPKYLFRKEGQNVTLSCEQNLNHDAMYWYRQDPGQGLRLIYYSQIVNDFQKGDIAEGYSVSREKKESFPLTVTSAQKNPTAFYLCASSDRAGTDTQYFGPGTRLTVL.